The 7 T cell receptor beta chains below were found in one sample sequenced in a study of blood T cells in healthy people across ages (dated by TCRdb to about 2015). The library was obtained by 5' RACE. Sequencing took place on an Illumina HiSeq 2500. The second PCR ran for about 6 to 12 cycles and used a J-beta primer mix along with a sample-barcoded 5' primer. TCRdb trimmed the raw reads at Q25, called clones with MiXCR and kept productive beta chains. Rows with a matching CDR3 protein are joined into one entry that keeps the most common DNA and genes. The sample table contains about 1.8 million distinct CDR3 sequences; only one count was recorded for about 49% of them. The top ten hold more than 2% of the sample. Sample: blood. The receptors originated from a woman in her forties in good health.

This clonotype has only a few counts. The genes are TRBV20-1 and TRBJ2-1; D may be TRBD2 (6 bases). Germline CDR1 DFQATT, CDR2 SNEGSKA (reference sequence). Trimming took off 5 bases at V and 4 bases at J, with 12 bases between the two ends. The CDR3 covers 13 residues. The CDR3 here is CSAFGGPYNEQFF. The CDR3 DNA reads TGCAGTGCTTTCGGGGGACCTTACAATGAGCAGTTCTTC.

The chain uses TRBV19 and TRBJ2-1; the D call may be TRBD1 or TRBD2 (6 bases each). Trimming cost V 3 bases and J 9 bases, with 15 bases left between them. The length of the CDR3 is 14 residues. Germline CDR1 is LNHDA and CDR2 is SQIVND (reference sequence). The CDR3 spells CASSIGGRAGEQFF. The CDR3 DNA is TGTGCCAGTAGTATTGGGGGGCGGGCTGGTGAGCAGTTCTTC.

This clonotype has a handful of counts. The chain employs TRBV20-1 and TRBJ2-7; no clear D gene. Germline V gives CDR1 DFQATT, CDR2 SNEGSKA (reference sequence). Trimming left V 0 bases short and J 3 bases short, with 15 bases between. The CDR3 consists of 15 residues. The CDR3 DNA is TGCAGTGCTAGAGAAACTACCAGAAACTACTACGAGCAGTACTTC. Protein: CSARETTRNYYEQYF.

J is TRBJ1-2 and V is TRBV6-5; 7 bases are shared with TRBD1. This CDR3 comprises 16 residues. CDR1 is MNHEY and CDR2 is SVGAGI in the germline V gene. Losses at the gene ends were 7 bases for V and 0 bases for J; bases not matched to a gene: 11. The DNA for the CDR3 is TGTGCCAGCACTTCTTTAGGGACAGACGCTAACTATGGCTACACCTTC. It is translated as CASTSLGTDANYGYTF.

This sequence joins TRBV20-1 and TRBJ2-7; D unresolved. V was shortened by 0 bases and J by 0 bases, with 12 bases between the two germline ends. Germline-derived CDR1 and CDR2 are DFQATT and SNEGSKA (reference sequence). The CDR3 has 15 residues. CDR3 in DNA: TGCAGTGCTAGAGATTCTGGCCTTGCCTCCTACGAGCAGTACTTC. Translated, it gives CSARDSGLASYEQYF.

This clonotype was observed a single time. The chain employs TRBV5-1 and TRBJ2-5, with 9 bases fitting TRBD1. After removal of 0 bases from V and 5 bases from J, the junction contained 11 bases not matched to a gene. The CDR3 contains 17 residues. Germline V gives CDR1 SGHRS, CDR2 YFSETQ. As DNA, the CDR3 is TGCGCCAGCAGCTTGGGACGGGGACAGGGTGGTACGGAGACCCAGTACTTC. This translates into CASSLGRGQGGTETQYF.

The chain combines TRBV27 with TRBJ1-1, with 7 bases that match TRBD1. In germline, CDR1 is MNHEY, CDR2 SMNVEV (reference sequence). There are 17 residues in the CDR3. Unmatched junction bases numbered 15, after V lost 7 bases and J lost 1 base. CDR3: CASNPRGRGYANTEAFF. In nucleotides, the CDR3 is TGTGCCAGCAACCCAAGGGGCAGGGGGTATGCGAACACTGAAGCTTTCTTT.